A selection of T cell receptor beta chains follows, all from one sample in a study of cytomegalovirus exposure and HLA in healthy donors. The table came from immunoSEQ multiplex PCR; TCRdb's copy has only in-frame clones and leaves some out. Of 250,000 to 350,000 clones listed, approximately 90% were seen once; the top ten hold around 4%. Sequencing used PBMCs. The receptors derive from a man aged 35-49 years in good health and CMV-seropositive. Each CDR3 is given with its conserved first and last residue. A D gene is named only where the DNA matches it firmly. Not all rows give a size; the values are once, few, many and, for expanded clones, a class.

V gene: TRBV5-1
D gene: TRBD1
clone size: .
J gene: TRBJ1-5
CDR3 protein: CASSLEGARHQPQHF
CDR3 DNA: TGCGCCAGCAGCTTGGAGGGGGCCCGGCATCAGCCCCAGCATTTT

V gene: TRBV14
D gene: .
clone size: .
J gene: TRBJ1-1
CDR3 protein: CASSQEDTNTEAFF
CDR3 DNA: TGTGCCAGCAGCCAAGAAGACACGAACACTGAAGCTTTCTTT

V gene: TRBV4-2
D gene: .
clone size: .
J gene: TRBJ1-1
CDR3 protein: CASSQDRQEATEAFF
CDR3 DNA: TGTGCCAGCAGCCAAGATAGGCAGGAGGCCACTGAAGCTTTCTTT

V gene: TRBV9
D gene: TRBD1
clone size: .
J gene: TRBJ1-2
CDR3 protein: CASSGIMTGFMDGYTF
CDR3 DNA: TGTGCCAGCAGCGGAATTATGACAGGGTTTATGGATGGCTACACCTTC

V gene: TRBV19
D gene: .
clone size: .
J gene: TRBJ1-2
CDR3 protein: CASSSPDKGTNYGYTF
CDR3 DNA: TGTGCCAGTAGTAGTCCGGACAAGGGAACTAACTATGGCTACACCTTC

V gene: TRBV2
D gene: TRBD2
clone size: .
J gene: TRBJ2-3
CDR3 protein: CASSARTSGKGPTQYF
CDR3 DNA: TGTGCCAGCAGTGCCCGGACTAGCGGGAAGGGGCCTACGCAGTATTTT

V gene: TRBV5-4
D gene: TRBD2
clone size: once
J gene: TRBJ2-2
CDR3 protein: CASSGGGANTGELFF
CDR3 DNA: TGTGCCAGCTCTGGGGGGGGAGCGAACACCGGGGAGCTGTTTTTT

V gene: TRBV5-1
D gene: TRBD1
clone size: .
J gene: TRBJ2-5
CDR3 protein: CASTGTVLQETQYF
CDR3 DNA: TGCGCCAGCACTGGGACAGTCCTCCAAGAGACCCAGTACTTC

V gene: TRBV28
D gene: .
clone size: .
J gene: TRBJ2-7
CDR3 protein: CASSPPVGQGSYEQYF
CDR3 DNA: .

V gene: TRBV29-1
D gene: TRBD1
clone size: .
J gene: TRBJ2-1
CDR3 protein: CSVDDRAIYNEQFF
CDR3 DNA: TGCAGCGTTGACGACAGGGCAATATACAATGAGCAGTTCTTC

V gene: TRBV18
D gene: .
clone size: once
J gene: TRBJ1-5
CDR3 protein: CASSSMLTGENQPQHF
CDR3 DNA: TGTGCCAGCTCATCAATGTTGACAGGTGAAAATCAGCCCCAGCATTTT

V gene: TRBV11-1
D gene: TRBD1
clone size: .
J gene: TRBJ2-7
CDR3 protein: CASSLNRGSYEQYF
CDR3 DNA: TGTGCCAGCAGCTTGAACAGGGGATCCTACGAGCAGTACTTC

V gene: TRBV19
D gene: TRBD2
clone size: few
J gene: TRBJ2-7
CDR3 protein: CASSIPHRGGDEQYF
CDR3 DNA: TGTGCCAGTAGTATTCCCCACCGGGGAGGGGATGAGCAGTACTTC

V gene: TRBV4-3
D gene: .
clone size: few
J gene: TRBJ2-7
CDR3 protein: CASSQADSSSYEQYF
CDR3 DNA: TGCGCCAGCAGCCAAGCAGACAGCAGCTCCTACGAGCAGTACTTC

V gene: TRBV28
D gene: .
clone size: .
J gene: TRBJ2-7
CDR3 protein: CASSLGASYEQYF
CDR3 DNA: TGTGCCAGCAGTTTAGGAGCGTCCTACGAGCAGTACTTC

V gene: TRBV28
D gene: .
clone size: .
J gene: TRBJ1-3
CDR3 protein: CASSLFLARSGNTIYF
CDR3 DNA: TGTGCCAGCAGTTTATTTTTGGCCCGCTCTGGAAACACCATATATTTT

V gene: TRBV19
D gene: .
clone size: .
J gene: TRBJ2-7
CDR3 protein: CASSIVGSYEQYF
CDR3 DNA: TGTGCCAGTAGTATAGTCGGCTCCTACGAGCAGTACTTC

V gene: TRBV7-9
D gene: .
clone size: .
J gene: TRBJ2-3
CDR3 protein: CSSSLTSTDTQYF
CDR3 DNA: TGTTCCAGCAGCCTGACTAGCACAGATACGCAGTATTTT

V gene: TRBV5-1
D gene: .
clone size: .
J gene: TRBJ2-1
CDR3 protein: CASSLYAGRPYNEQFF
CDR3 DNA: TGCGCCAGCAGCTTGTACGCGGGACGGCCCTACAATGAGCAGTTCTTC

V gene: TRBV18
D gene: TRBD2
clone size: .
J gene: TRBJ2-7
CDR3 protein: CASSPPSAGDEQYF
CDR3 DNA: TGTGCCAGCTCACCACCCTCAGCGGGAGACGAGCAGTACTTC

V gene: TRBV2
D gene: TRBD2
clone size: .
J gene: TRBJ2-1
CDR3 protein: CASSEMAGGGNEQFF
CDR3 DNA: TGTGCCAGCAGTGAAATGGCGGGAGGGGGGAATGAGCAGTTCTTC

V gene: TRBV19
D gene: TRBD1
clone size: .
J gene: TRBJ1-2
CDR3 protein: CASSIRGRQGIGGYTF
CDR3 DNA: TGTGCCAGTAGTATAAGGGGGCGCCAGGGGATTGGTGGCTACACCTTC

V gene: TRBV7-9
D gene: .
clone size: .
J gene: TRBJ1-1
CDR3 protein: CASNHLPGGNTEAFF
CDR3 DNA: TGTGCCAGCAACCACCTTCCGGGGGGGAACACTGAAGCTTTCTTT

V gene: TRBV5-5
D gene: TRBD2
clone size: once
J gene: TRBJ2-4
CDR3 protein: CASSSYLAVAKNIQYF
CDR3 DNA: TGTGCCAGCAGCTCGTACCTAGCGGTAGCCAAAAACATTCAGTACTTC

V gene: TRBV5-1
D gene: TRBD1
clone size: .
J gene: TRBJ1-2
CDR3 protein: CASSRTGSDYGYTF
CDR3 DNA: TGCGCCAGCTCCCGGACAGGGAGTGACTATGGCTACACCTTC

V gene: TRBV4-1
D gene: TRBD2
clone size: few
J gene: TRBJ2-1
CDR3 protein: CASSLTSGPYNEQFF
CDR3 DNA: TGCGCCAGCAGCCTTACTAGCGGACCATACAATGAGCAGTTCTTC

V gene: TRBV5-6
D gene: .
clone size: .
J gene: TRBJ2-1
CDR3 protein: CASSPGWLVNEQFF
CDR3 DNA: TGTGCCAGCAGCCCGGGATGGCTTGTTAATGAGCAGTTCTTC

V gene: TRBV19
D gene: .
clone size: .
J gene: TRBJ2-7
CDR3 protein: CASRADSYEQYF
CDR3 DNA: TGTGCCAGTAGGGCGGACTCCTACGAGCAGTACTTC

V gene: TRBV5-1
D gene: TRBD2
clone size: once
J gene: TRBJ2-3
CDR3 protein: CASSWGRATSTDTQYF
CDR3 DNA: TGCGCCAGCAGCTGGGGGAGGGCCACTAGCACAGATACGCAGTATTTT

V gene: TRBV4-3
D gene: TRBD1
clone size: .
J gene: TRBJ2-1
CDR3 protein: CASSQDSLVGQGGQSSYNEQFF
CDR3 DNA: TGCGCCAGCAGCCAAGATTCATTAGTGGGACAGGGGGGCCAAAGCTCCTACAATGAGCAGTTCTTC

V gene: TRBV4-2
D gene: TRBD1
clone size: .
J gene: TRBJ2-1
CDR3 protein: CASSQNGRGSYNEQFF
CDR3 DNA: TGTGCCAGCAGCCAAAACGGCAGGGGGTCCTACAATGAGCAGTTCTTC

V gene: TRBV5-1
D gene: TRBD1
clone size: .
J gene: TRBJ1-2
CDR3 protein: CASSPSGTGGGYGYTF
CDR3 DNA: TGCGCCAGCAGCCCATCCGGGACAGGGGGAGGCTATGGCTACACCTTC

V gene: TRBV28
D gene: .
clone size: .
J gene: TRBJ2-1
CDR3 protein: CASSPKGLLYNEQFF
CDR3 DNA: TGTGCCAGCAGTCCCAAGGGGCTTCTCTACAATGAGCAGTTCTTC

V gene: TRBV2
D gene: TRBD2
clone size: .
J gene: TRBJ2-7
CDR3 protein: CASSEPPGSTSGASYEQYF
CDR3 DNA: TGTGCCAGCAGTGAACCTCCCGGTAGCACTAGCGGGGCATCCTACGAGCAGTACTTC

V gene: TRBV9
D gene: TRBD2
clone size: .
J gene: TRBJ2-5
CDR3 protein: CASSVETSGRKGETQYF
CDR3 DNA: TGTGCCAGCAGCGTAGAAACTAGCGGGAGGAAAGGGGAGACCCAGTACTTC

V gene: TRBV18
D gene: TRBD2
clone size: .
J gene: TRBJ2-1
CDR3 protein: CASSRLAGQDEQFF
CDR3 DNA: TGTGCCAGCTCACGACTAGCGGGACAGGATGAGCAGTTCTTC

V gene: TRBV6-5
D gene: TRBD1
clone size: .
J gene: TRBJ1-1
CDR3 protein: CASSRDRVGEAFF
CDR3 DNA: TGTGCCAGCAGTCGGGACAGGGTTGGTGAAGCTTTCTTT

V gene: TRBV16
D gene: .
clone size: .
J gene: TRBJ2-7
CDR3 protein: CASSQSQFYEQYF
CDR3 DNA: TGTGCCAGCAGCCAATCTCAGTTTTACGAGCAGTACTTC

V gene: TRBV14
D gene: TRBD1
clone size: .
J gene: TRBJ1-1
CDR3 protein: CASSHNPEGATEAFF
CDR3 DNA: TGTGCCAGCAGCCACAACCCTGAGGGGGCCACTGAAGCTTTCTTT

V gene: TRBV5-1
D gene: TRBD2
clone size: few
J gene: TRBJ2-7
CDR3 protein: CASSPGLAGGQTSYEQYF
CDR3 DNA: TGCGCCAGCAGCCCGGGACTAGCGGGAGGACAAACATCCTACGAGCAGTACTTC

V gene: TRBV6-1
D gene: TRBD1
clone size: .
J gene: TRBJ2-7
CDR3 protein: CASSEDRTGRYEQYF
CDR3 DNA: TGTGCCAGCAGTGAAGACCGGACAGGGAGGTACGAGCAGTACTTC

V gene: TRBV27
D gene: TRBD2
clone size: .
J gene: TRBJ2-1
CDR3 protein: CASSLKEAGAYNEQFF
CDR3 DNA: TGTGCCAGCAGTTTAAAGGAGGCGGGAGCCTACAATGAGCAGTTCTTC

V gene: TRBV18
D gene: TRBD1
clone size: .
J gene: TRBJ2-7
CDR3 protein: CASSPRGHEQYF
CDR3 DNA: TGTGCCAGCTCACCCAGGGGGCACGAGCAGTACTTC

V gene: TRBV28
D gene: TRBD1
clone size: .
J gene: TRBJ2-7
CDR3 protein: CASSPGQGARVFELAVGYEQYF
CDR3 DNA: TGTGCCAGCAGTCCCGGACAGGGGGCGAGAGTGTTTGAGTTAGCGGTGGGCTACGAGCAGTACTTC

V gene: TRBV13
D gene: TRBD1
clone size: .
J gene: TRBJ2-1
CDR3 protein: CASSLFGTVDNEQFF
CDR3 DNA: TGTGCCAGCAGCTTATTTGGGACAGTTGACAATGAGCAGTTCTTC

V gene: TRBV18
D gene: TRBD1
clone size: .
J gene: TRBJ2-7
CDR3 protein: CASSPSGQGSYEQYF
CDR3 DNA: TGTGCCAGCTCACCATCGGGACAGGGATCCTACGAGCAGTACTTC

V gene: TRBV4-3
D gene: .
clone size: once
J gene: TRBJ2-7
CDR3 protein: CASSKIGDRTSSYEQYF
CDR3 DNA: TGCGCCAGCAGCAAGATTGGAGACAGGACTAGCTCCTACGAGCAGTACTTC